The sample holds a few counts of the clone carrying this T cell receptor (beta chain). What it recognizes is unknown. CDR1 and CDR2 (germline): SGHRS, YFSETQ. Deletions cut 2 bases from V and 6 bases from J, with 14 bases between. The CDR3 has 14 residues. Sample time point: persistent/refractory GD, antithyroid drugs over 5 years with positive TRAb. Researchers made the TCR library from RNA that was extracted from PBMCs. Investigators report Graves' disease was diagnosed under American Thyroid Association guidelines. This sample was included in a study of regulatory T cells in long-lasting Graves disease. Study-level background: A definition of persistent Graves' disease required over 5 years of antithyroid drugs plus positive TSH receptor antibodies. Study findings and constraints: Segments TRBV28, TRBJ1-2 and TRBJ2-5 showed preferential usage in persistent disease.

According to the study, TCR beta libraries were built with iRepertoire HTBI primers and CDR3-region Arm-PCR. MiXCR, applied by TCRdb to the multiplex PCR reads, yields one record per CDR3 protein. The sample lists 350,000 to 500,000 distinct CDR3 sequences; around 20% were seen once. The sequence came from a female donor with Graves disease. The V call is TRBV5-1, the J call TRBJ2-5, with D perhaps matching TRBD1 or TRBD2 (6 bases each). This sample comprised peripheral blood mononuclear cells (PBMCs), obtained when the disease was refractory, from a patient treated with antithyroid drugs. CDR3 coding DNA: TGCGCCAGCAGCTTTGTCGGAGGGGGGCAGACCCAGTACTTC. Amino acids: CASSFVGGGQTQYF.